This TCR beta chain is drawn from a study of T cell changes during pregnancy in multiple sclerosis. Sequencing used immunoSEQ multiplex PCR; TCRdb keeps in-frame clones, though not all of them. The sample holds tens of thousands of clones; about 92% are singletons and the top ten take around 2.8%. The CDR3 spans 14 residues. With 4 bases removed from V and 2 bases from J, the gap between germline ends came to 10 bases. This receptor was obtained from a female donor in good health, enrolled as a control in a pregnancy study. This chain uses TRBV23-1 with TRBJ2-3, with D unresolved. TRBV23-1 is an ORF; its function is uncertain. This specimen was peripheral blood, taken in the second trimester of pregnancy. The CDR3 DNA is TGCGCCAGCAGTCTACAATGCCCCACAGATACGCAGTATTTT. Translation: CASSLQCPTDTQYF.